A single sample is the source of the 2 T cell receptor beta chains below, sequenced in a study of radiation and T cells in renal cell carcinoma. Treatment given: treatment-naive control, cytoreductive nephrectomy. The assay was immunoSEQ multiplex PCR, and TCRdb's table has in-frame clones only and misses some. The sample lists fewer than 15,000 clones, roughly 58% occurring once. Sequencing was performed on tumor tissue, taken from a patient whose treatment was nephrectomy without radiotherapy. Receptors originate from a man in his fifties or sixties with renal cell carcinoma.

J is TRBJ2-7 and V is TRBV28; TRBD2 matches at 9 bases. Germline loops: CDR1 MDHEN, CDR2 SYDVKM. This CDR3 comprises 16 residues. Trimming removed 6 bases from V and 3 bases from J; junction bases left unmatched: 12. The CDR3 loop is CASRGATTSGLYEQYF. The CDR3 DNA is TGTGCCAGCAGGGGAGCAACGACTAGCGGCCTCTACGAGCAGTACTTC.

J is TRBJ2-3 and V is TRBV25-1; weak D call: TRBD1 (6 bases). With 5 bases removed from V and 1 base from J, the gap between germline ends came to 10 bases. This CDR3 spans 14 amino acids. CDR1 is MGHDK and CDR2 is SYGVNS in the germline V gene. The CDR3 region is CASSYRQGTDTQYF. The CDR3 DNA follows: TGTGCCAGCAGTTACCGACAGGGCACAGATACGCAGTATTTT.